What follows is one T cell receptor (beta chain) and its context. What it binds is unknown. Each TCR beta cDNA library carried unique molecular identifiers. Each sample of about 0.9 to 10 million input T cells yielded around 500,000 cDNA molecules, so each molecule approximated one T cell. A single record per CDR3 protein comes from TCRdb applying MiXCR to the PCR reads. The table records 650,000 to 850,000 distinct CDR3 sequences, approximately 53% of them present only once. The V end lost 4 bases, the J end lost 5 bases, and 9 bases lay between the germline ends. The CDR3 spans 13 residues. CDR1 and CDR2 (germline): SGHVS, FQNEAQ. These data originate in a study of post-analysis software for immune sequencing data. Study-level points and caveats: For normalized Chao1 diversity, multiple sclerosis patients scored significantly lower than controls did. Comparison of patients with controls showed roughly five TRBV segments more frequent in patients, TRBV5-6, TRBV5-1 and TRBV20-1 among them. Same-batch samples co-clustered strongly by F measure.

Sequencing used blood. The chain is built from TRBV7-8 and TRBJ2-4; either TRBD1 or TRBD2 may fit D (5 bases each). This sequence was found in a girl between 10 and 17 years old with multiple sclerosis. The CDR3 reads CASSSRDQNIQYF. The CDR3 DNA is TGTGCCAGCAGCTCCCGGGACCAAAACATTCAGTACTTC.